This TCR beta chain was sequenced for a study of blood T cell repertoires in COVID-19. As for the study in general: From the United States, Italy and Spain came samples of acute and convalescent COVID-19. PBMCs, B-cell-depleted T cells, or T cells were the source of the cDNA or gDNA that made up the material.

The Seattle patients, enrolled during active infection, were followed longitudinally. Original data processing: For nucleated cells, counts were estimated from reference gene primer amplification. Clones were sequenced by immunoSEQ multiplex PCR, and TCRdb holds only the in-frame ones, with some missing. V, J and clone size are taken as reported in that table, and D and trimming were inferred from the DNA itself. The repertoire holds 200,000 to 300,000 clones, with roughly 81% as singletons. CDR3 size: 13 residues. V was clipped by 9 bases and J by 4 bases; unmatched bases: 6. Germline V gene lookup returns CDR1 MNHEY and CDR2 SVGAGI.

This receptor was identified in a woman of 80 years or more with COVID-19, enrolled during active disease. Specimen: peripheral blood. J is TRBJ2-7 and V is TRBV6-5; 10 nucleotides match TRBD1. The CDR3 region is CASFRDRGYEQYF. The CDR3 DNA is TGTGCCAGTTTTAGGGACAGGGGTTACGAGCAGTACTTC.